This is a list of T cell receptor beta chains from one sample in a study of cytomegalovirus exposure and HLA in healthy donors. Method: immunoSEQ multiplex PCR; TCRdb's copy keeps in-frame clones and lacks some. The profile shows fewer than 250,000 clones, less than 90% of them singletons. Sequencing was carried out using PBMCs. These receptor sequences come from a woman younger than 30 in good health and CMV-seronegative. The CDR3 runs from the conserved cysteine through the conserved F or W. D genes are given only for firm matches.

v_gene,d_gene,j_gene,CDR3aa
TRBV4-1,TRBD2,TRBJ2-2,CASSRAMAGGPAGELFF
TRBV9,TRBD1,TRBJ2-3,CASSGQGSSTDTQYF
TRBV5-1,.,TRBJ1-4,CASSLEGFQLFF
TRBV29-1,.,TRBJ2-7,CSVGGRNYEQYF
TRBV5-1,.,TRBJ1-5,CASSLRRNNQPQHF
TRBV7-3,TRBD2,TRBJ2-1,CASSPFGGSPYNEQFF
TRBV7-2,.,TRBJ1-2,CASSPSWTVHGYTF
TRBV28,.,TRBJ1-5,CASSFRQAAKPQHF
TRBV2,TRBD1,TRBJ1-2,CASSEDRGGYTF
TRBV5-1,.,TRBJ2-3,CASSFGGSADTQYF
TRBV6-5,TRBD2,TRBJ2-7,CASSYSSGRADYEQYF
TRBV5-1,.,TRBJ2-2,CASSLVAGDGDTGELFF
TRBV5-1,.,TRBJ1-1,CASSLGDLDTEAFF
TRBV2,TRBD1,TRBJ1-1,CASITGGAGGDTEAFF
TRBV11-2,.,TRBJ2-6,CAWTRTAHSGANVLTF
TRBV4-1,TRBD1,TRBJ2-2,CASSQASRGSTGELFF
TRBV14,TRBD2,TRBJ2-1,CASSHVAGGYYNEQFF
TRBV6-5,.,TRBJ1-3,CASSSPGGGNTIYF
TRBV28,.,TRBJ1-2,CASSPAGTSSGGYTF
TRBV30,.,TRBJ1-1,CAWSTLRNTEAFF
TRBV19,TRBD1,TRBJ1-2,CASSTAGTGDGYTF
TRBV29-1,.,TRBJ2-1,CSVARAQAYNEQFF
TRBV19,TRBD1,TRBJ2-7,CASTEGTGGFYEQYF
TRBV10-3,.,TRBJ2-3,CAIRRVGHGLHTDTQYF
TRBV7-9,.,TRBJ1-4,CASSLLGDRLFF
TRBV2,.,TRBJ1-1,CATRLNTEAFF
TRBV19,.,TRBJ1-1,CASRSVERGTEAFF
TRBV27,.,TRBJ1-6,CASSFRPGRYNSPLHF
TRBV7-9,TRBD1,TRBJ2-1,CASSPRTGLGFNEQFF
TRBV9,TRBD1,TRBJ1-4,CASSYQGAFGEKLFF
TRBV5-1,TRBD2,TRBJ2-3,CASSQGLATSVDTQYF
TRBV9,.,TRBJ2-3,CASSVAGGSSTDTQYF
TRBV5-5,.,TRBJ1-1,CASSLYREDTEAFF
TRBV5-4,TRBD1,TRBJ1-2,CASSLGQGVYGYTF
TRBV5-1,TRBD1,TRBJ2-5,CASSLGDSQETQYF
TRBV2,TRBD2,TRBJ2-5,CASSGLAETQYF
TRBV2,.,TRBJ1-1,CASSEVFEAFF
TRBV5-4,TRBD2,TRBJ2-3,CASSLRLAASTDTQYF
TRBV30,.,TRBJ2-5,CAWRAGTDGETQYF
TRBV27,.,TRBJ1-6,CASRTYNREGRPLHF
TRBV5-1,.,TRBJ2-2,CASSWLGGPNTGELFF
TRBV2,.,TRBJ1-4,CASSEGEKLFF
TRBV5-6,.,TRBJ2-7,CASSLGQYYEQYF
TRBV30,TRBD2,TRBJ2-1,CAAVAGGMSNEQFF
TRBV7-6,TRBD1,TRBJ1-1,CASSSGTGTEAFF
TRBV4-2,.,TRBJ1-2,CASSQGGGYTF
TRBV28,TRBD2,TRBJ2-3,CASSSTSDGSGDTQYF
TRBV4-1,.,TRBJ2-7,CASSRGKGISYEQYF
TRBV5-1,TRBD2,TRBJ2-1,CASRGTSGNNEQFF
TRBV6-1,.,TRBJ2-1,CASSKGPAGGEQFF
TRBV19,.,TRBJ1-5,CASSAYLVGLGNQPQHF
TRBV5-1,.,TRBJ2-3,CASSPGEDTQYF
TRBV28,TRBD1,TRBJ2-1,CASSFAGTGDNEQFF
TRBV10-1,.,TRBJ2-3,CASSESSADTQYF